This TCR beta chain emerged from a study of blood T cells in healthy people across ages. V was clipped by 8 bases and J by 2 bases, with 16 bases between them. This CDR3 region has 14 residues. The germline CDR1 and CDR2 sequences are MNHEY and SVGAGI. This clonotype was counted between two and nine times. PCR was performed a second time for about 7 to 11 cycles using a sample-barcoded 5' primer and a J-beta primer mix. TCRdb re-derived calls from the 5' RACE reads in MiXCR, one entry per CDR3 protein. The data contain about 1.4 million distinct CDR3 sequences, 59% of them singletons. What was sequenced was blood. The sequence derives from a man between 18 and 29 years old in good health. The chain has TRBV6-5 and TRBJ2-7; possibly TRBD1 for D (6 bases). The CDR3 nucleotides are TGTGCCAGCGGCCGGGACACGAGAACCTACGAGCAGTACTTC. Encoded protein: CASGRDTRTYEQYF.